These T cell receptor beta chains were read from a single sample in a study of cytomegalovirus exposure and HLA in healthy donors. The repertoire was sequenced with immunoSEQ multiplex PCR; TCRdb's copy has only in-frame clones and lacks some. The table records about 120,000 clones, around 72% of them present only once. The sample was PBMCs. The receptors shown here come from a young man in good health and CMV-seronegative. CDR3s include the opening cysteine and the closing phenylalanine or tryptophan. Each record gives: V gene, clone size, J gene, D gene, CDR3 DNA, CDR3 protein. The D gene is left open where the match is weak. For some rows the clone size is stated as once, few or many, or as a class when expanded; others skip it.

V gene: TRBV10-3
clone size: few
J gene: TRBJ1-4
D gene: .
CDR3 DNA: TGTGCCAGCAGTCGACTGAATGAAAAACTGTTTTTT
CDR3 protein: CASSRLNEKLFF

V gene: TRBV11-2
clone size: .
J gene: TRBJ2-7
D gene: TRBD1
CDR3 DNA: TGTGCCAGCAGCTTAGGACCGGTCCAGGGGGCGAGTACCTACGAGCAGTACTTC
CDR3 protein: CASSLGPVQGASTYEQYF

V gene: TRBV2
clone size: .
J gene: TRBJ2-3
D gene: .
CDR3 DNA: TGTGCCAGCGGGACTTTTAGCACAGATACGCAGTATTTT
CDR3 protein: CASGTFSTDTQYF

V gene: TRBV7-9
clone size: .
J gene: TRBJ1-2
D gene: TRBD1
CDR3 DNA: TGTGCCAGCAGCCCTTGGACAGGGAAGGGTGGCTACACCTTC
CDR3 protein: CASSPWTGKGGYTF

V gene: TRBV15
clone size: few
J gene: TRBJ2-3
D gene: .
CDR3 DNA: TGTGCCACCAGCGGATCGACAGACCCCACAGATACGCAGTATTTT
CDR3 protein: CATSGSTDPTDTQYF

V gene: TRBV5-4
clone size: .
J gene: TRBJ2-3
D gene: TRBD2
CDR3 DNA: TGTGCCAGCAGCTTTCCCCTCAGCGGGGGCCGACTTGATACGCAGTATTTT
CDR3 protein: CASSFPLSGGRLDTQYF

V gene: TRBV6-5
clone size: .
J gene: TRBJ2-3
D gene: .
CDR3 DNA: TGTGCCAGCGGGGGTTCAGGGGCGGCAGATACGCAGTATTTT
CDR3 protein: CASGGSGAADTQYF

V gene: TRBV19
clone size: .
J gene: TRBJ2-7
D gene: TRBD1
CDR3 DNA: TGTGCCAGTAGTATTGGGGGACAGGGACCCTACGAGCAGTACTTC
CDR3 protein: CASSIGGQGPYEQYF

V gene: TRBV19
clone size: few
J gene: TRBJ2-3
D gene: TRBD2
CDR3 DNA: TGTGCCAGTAGTATTCTAGGCGGGGGGAAGTACACGACAGATACGCAGTATTTT
CDR3 protein: CASSILGGGKYTTDTQYF

V gene: TRBV10-3
clone size: few
J gene: TRBJ2-3
D gene: TRBD1
CDR3 DNA: TGTGCCATCAGTGAGACAGGGGGCGAGGGCACAGATACGCAGTATTTT
CDR3 protein: CAISETGGEGTDTQYF

V gene: TRBV10-3
clone size: .
J gene: TRBJ1-2
D gene: .
CDR3 DNA: TGTGCCATCAGTGCGGCATCGGGACCGGGACAAAAAGGCGGCTACACCTTC
CDR3 protein: CAISAASGPGQKGGYTF

V gene: TRBV19
clone size: .
J gene: TRBJ1-1
D gene: .
CDR3 DNA: TGTGCCAGTAGTATAACCCCCTCTACTACAGGGAACACTGAAGCTTTCTTT
CDR3 protein: CASSITPSTTGNTEAFF

V gene: TRBV7-9
clone size: .
J gene: TRBJ2-7
D gene: TRBD2
CDR3 DNA: TGTGCCAGCAGCTTAGTGGGGGGGAGAGCCTACGAGCAGTACTTC
CDR3 protein: CASSLVGGRAYEQYF

V gene: TRBV7-9
clone size: .
J gene: TRBJ1-4
D gene: .
CDR3 DNA: TGTGCCAGCAGCTCCTACGGCGGGAATGAAAAACTGTTTTTT
CDR3 protein: CASSSYGGNEKLFF

V gene: TRBV6-5
clone size: .
J gene: TRBJ1-2
D gene: .
CDR3 DNA: TGTGCCAGCAGCCCCGGGGGAGTCTATGGCTACACCTTC
CDR3 protein: CASSPGGVYGYTF

V gene: TRBV7-9
clone size: .
J gene: TRBJ2-1
D gene: TRBD1
CDR3 DNA: TGTGCCAGCAGAAACAGGGGGCAGGAGCAGTTCTTC
CDR3 protein: CASRNRGQEQFF

V gene: TRBV6-1
clone size: .
J gene: TRBJ2-7
D gene: TRBD1
CDR3 DNA: TGTGCCAGCAGTGTACCGACAGGGCTCTACGAGCAGTACTTC
CDR3 protein: CASSVPTGLYEQYF

V gene: TRBV6-5
clone size: .
J gene: TRBJ2-7
D gene: .
CDR3 DNA: TGTGCCAGTGGCGGGTACCAAGTCTACGAGCAGTACTTC
CDR3 protein: CASGGYQVYEQYF

V gene: TRBV6-5
clone size: once
J gene: TRBJ1-6
D gene: .
CDR3 DNA: TGTGCCAGCAGTAACTCGAGGAGAACCTATAATTCACCCCTCCACTTT
CDR3 protein: CASSNSRRTYNSPLHF

V gene: TRBV7-9
clone size: .
J gene: TRBJ2-7
D gene: TRBD1
CDR3 DNA: TGTGCCAGCAGGTTTATCCCGGGACAGGGAGTCGACGAGCAGTACTTC
CDR3 protein: CASRFIPGQGVDEQYF

V gene: TRBV7-9
clone size: .
J gene: TRBJ2-1
D gene: TRBD1
CDR3 DNA: TGTGCCAGCAGCTTAGATTGGACAGGGGGCAATGAGCAGTTCTTC
CDR3 protein: CASSLDWTGGNEQFF

V gene: TRBV11-1
clone size: few
J gene: TRBJ1-6
D gene: .
CDR3 DNA: TGTGCCAGCAGCTCGGGTGCCGGGCCCCTCCACTTT
CDR3 protein: CASSSGAGPLHF

V gene: TRBV5-4
clone size: .
J gene: TRBJ1-2
D gene: .
CDR3 DNA: TGTGCCAGCAGCCACCTAGACCGATCCTATGGCTACACCTTC
CDR3 protein: CASSHLDRSYGYTF

V gene: TRBV7-2
clone size: .
J gene: TRBJ1-6
D gene: .
CDR3 DNA: TGTGCCAGCAGCTTGGGGAGGCTGAATTCACCCCTCCACTTT
CDR3 protein: CASSLGRLNSPLHF

V gene: TRBV7-9
clone size: .
J gene: TRBJ1-1
D gene: .
CDR3 DNA: TGTGCCAGCAGGGGGCAGGTGAACACTGAAGCTTTCTTT
CDR3 protein: CASRGQVNTEAFF

V gene: TRBV28
clone size: .
J gene: TRBJ1-3
D gene: TRBD1
CDR3 DNA: TGTGCCAGCAGCGCTATCGGGACAGGGTTCGGAAACACCATATATTTT
CDR3 protein: CASSAIGTGFGNTIYF

V gene: TRBV7-9
clone size: .
J gene: TRBJ1-6
D gene: TRBD1
CDR3 DNA: TGTGCCAGCAGCTCCCGGGACAGTAATTCACCCCTCCACTTT
CDR3 protein: CASSSRDSNSPLHF

V gene: TRBV4-1
clone size: .
J gene: TRBJ1-2
D gene: .
CDR3 DNA: TGCGCCAGCAGCCAAATAAATCCAGGCACCTATGGCTACACCTTC
CDR3 protein: CASSQINPGTYGYTF

V gene: TRBV6-6
clone size: .
J gene: TRBJ2-1
D gene: .
CDR3 DNA: TGTGCCAGCAGCTACCCCAGGCGGGGTGTATACAATGAGCAGTTCTTC
CDR3 protein: CASSYPRRGVYNEQFF

V gene: TRBV19
clone size: .
J gene: TRBJ1-1
D gene: .
CDR3 DNA: TGTGCCAGTAGGAGGTGGGCGGGCACTGAAGCTTTCTTT
CDR3 protein: CASRRWAGTEAFF

V gene: TRBV5-1
clone size: once
J gene: TRBJ2-4
D gene: .
CDR3 DNA: TGCGCCAGCAGCTCGGGCGTGGGGGGAAACATTCAGTACTTC
CDR3 protein: CASSSGVGGNIQYF

V gene: TRBV30
clone size: .
J gene: TRBJ1-3
D gene: .
CDR3 DNA: TGTGCCTGGAGTGTACGGTTTGACATACCAAACACCATATATTTT
CDR3 protein: CAWSVRFDIPNTIYF

V gene: TRBV4-1
clone size: .
J gene: TRBJ2-3
D gene: .
CDR3 DNA: TGCGCCAGCAGCCAAGTCCCGGTGGGGGGACGCACAGATACGCAGTATTTT
CDR3 protein: CASSQVPVGGRTDTQYF

V gene: TRBV7-2
clone size: few
J gene: TRBJ2-7
D gene: TRBD1
CDR3 DNA: TGTGCCAGCAGCTTAGTAGGGACAGGGGGCGGCGAGCAGTACTTC
CDR3 protein: CASSLVGTGGGEQYF

V gene: TRBV5-6
clone size: .
J gene: TRBJ1-1
D gene: TRBD1
CDR3 DNA: TGTGCCAGCAGCTTGGTAGGGGGCCTCGTAGACACTGAAGCTTTCTTT
CDR3 protein: CASSLVGGLVDTEAFF

V gene: TRBV5-1
clone size: .
J gene: TRBJ2-7
D gene: TRBD2
CDR3 DNA: TGCGCCAGCAGCTTGAGGTCTAGCGGGGGGGCCCGTCTGAGTTCTTACGAGCAGTACTTC
CDR3 protein: CASSLRSSGGARLSSYEQYF

V gene: TRBV4-2
clone size: .
J gene: TRBJ2-2
D gene: .
CDR3 DNA: TGTGCCAGCAGCCAAGAAAGGGGGTTCGGGGAGCTGTTTTTT
CDR3 protein: CASSQERGFGELFF

V gene: TRBV7-2
clone size: few
J gene: TRBJ2-3
D gene: .
CDR3 DNA: TGTGCCAGCAGCTTAGATTACACAGATACGCAGTATTTT
CDR3 protein: CASSLDYTDTQYF

V gene: TRBV5-1
clone size: .
J gene: TRBJ2-7
D gene: TRBD1
CDR3 DNA: TGCGCCAGCAGCTCACCGGGACAGGGGATCGAGGAGCAGTACTTC
CDR3 protein: CASSSPGQGIEEQYF

V gene: TRBV7-2
clone size: .
J gene: TRBJ2-7
D gene: TRBD1
CDR3 DNA: TGTGCCAGCAGCCGGACAGGGATGACCACCTACGAGCAGTACTTC
CDR3 protein: CASSRTGMTTYEQYF

V gene: TRBV5-6
clone size: .
J gene: TRBJ1-1
D gene: .
CDR3 DNA: TGTGCCAGCAGCTTGGATATGGAAGCTTTCTTT
CDR3 protein: CASSLDMEAFF

V gene: TRBV20-1
clone size: .
J gene: TRBJ1-2
D gene: .
CDR3 DNA: TGCAGTGCTAGAGACAGGGCCGGCTACACCTTC
CDR3 protein: CSARDRAGYTF

V gene: TRBV28
clone size: .
J gene: TRBJ1-2
D gene: .
CDR3 DNA: TGTGCCAGCAGTTTTCTGAACGTCCGAGGAAATATCCTTTCTTATGGCTACACCTTC
CDR3 protein: CASSFLNVRGNILSYGYTF

V gene: TRBV7-9
clone size: .
J gene: TRBJ1-5
D gene: TRBD1
CDR3 DNA: TGTTCCAGCAGCCGGGACAGCAATAATCAGCCCCAGCATTTT
CDR3 protein: CSSSRDSNNQPQHF

V gene: TRBV10-3
clone size: few
J gene: TRBJ2-2
D gene: TRBD2
CDR3 DNA: TGTGCCATCAGACTAGCGGGGAACACCGGGGAGCTGTTTTTT
CDR3 protein: CAIRLAGNTGELFF

V gene: TRBV5-1
clone size: .
J gene: TRBJ1-4
D gene: .
CDR3 DNA: TGCGCCAGCAGCAGGGAGGATGAAAAACTGTTTTTT
CDR3 protein: CASSREDEKLFF

V gene: TRBV5-6
clone size: .
J gene: TRBJ1-4
D gene: TRBD1
CDR3 DNA: TGTGCCAGCAGGAAGGACGACAGGGTAAGTAGTAATGAAAAACTGTTTTTT
CDR3 protein: CASRKDDRVSSNEKLFF

V gene: TRBV7-9
clone size: few
J gene: TRBJ2-2
D gene: TRBD2
CDR3 DNA: TGTGCCAGCGCCGGGACTAGCGATACCGGGGAGCTGTTTTTT
CDR3 protein: CASAGTSDTGELFF

V gene: TRBV5-1
clone size: once
J gene: TRBJ1-1
D gene: .
CDR3 DNA: TGCGCCAGCGTCTTAGGAGGTTCGAGGAACACTGAAGCTTTCTTT
CDR3 protein: CASVLGGSRNTEAFF

V gene: TRBV27
clone size: few
J gene: TRBJ1-5
D gene: .
CDR3 DNA: TGTGCCAGCAGTCCAGGGGCCGAGAATCAGCCCCAGCATTTT
CDR3 protein: CASSPGAENQPQHF